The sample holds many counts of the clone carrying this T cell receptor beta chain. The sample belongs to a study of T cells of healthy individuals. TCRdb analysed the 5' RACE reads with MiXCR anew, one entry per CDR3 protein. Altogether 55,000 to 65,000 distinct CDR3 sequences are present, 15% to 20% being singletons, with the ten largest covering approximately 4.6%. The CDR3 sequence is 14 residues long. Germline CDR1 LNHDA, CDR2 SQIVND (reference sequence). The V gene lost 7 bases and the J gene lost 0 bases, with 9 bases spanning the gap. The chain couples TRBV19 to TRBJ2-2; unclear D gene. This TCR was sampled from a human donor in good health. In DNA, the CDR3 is TGTGCCAGTACCCTATACACGAACACCGGGGAGCTGTTTTTT. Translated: CASTLYTNTGELFF. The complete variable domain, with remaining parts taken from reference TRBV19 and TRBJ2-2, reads DGGITQSPKYLFRKEGQNVTLSCEQNLNHDAMYWYRQDPGQGLRLIYYSQIVNDFQKGDIAEGYSVSREKKESFPLTVTSAQKNPTAFYLCASTLYTNTGELFFGEGSRLTVL.